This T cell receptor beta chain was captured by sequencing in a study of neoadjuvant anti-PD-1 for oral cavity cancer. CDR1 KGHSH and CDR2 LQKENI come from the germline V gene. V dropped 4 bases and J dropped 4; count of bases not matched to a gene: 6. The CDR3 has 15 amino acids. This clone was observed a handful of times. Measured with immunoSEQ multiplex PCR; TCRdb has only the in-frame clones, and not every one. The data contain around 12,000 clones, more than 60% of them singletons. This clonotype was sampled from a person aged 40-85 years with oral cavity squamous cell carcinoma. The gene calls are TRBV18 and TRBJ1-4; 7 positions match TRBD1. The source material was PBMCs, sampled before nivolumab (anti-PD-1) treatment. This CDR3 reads CASSRRQGLNEKLFF. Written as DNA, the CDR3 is TGTGCCAGCTCACGACGACAGGGCCTTAATGAAAAACTGTTTTTT.